The source of this TCR beta chain is a study of T cell responses to AZD1222 COVID-19 vaccine. V was clipped by 2 bases and J by 7 bases, with 18 bases between them. The length of the CDR3 is 15 residues. Germline loops: CDR1 MNHEY, CDR2 SVGEGT. Clones were sequenced by immunoSEQ multiplex PCR, and TCRdb holds only the in-frame ones, with some missing. The data contain approximately 200,000 clones, 91% of them seen just once; the ten biggest clones take up approximately 3.4%. The receptor's source is an adult who received the AZD1222 COVID-19 vaccine. The rearrangement joins TRBV6-2 or TRBV6-3 to TRBJ2-7; D possibly corresponds to TRBD2 (6 bases). Here the sequenced sample was peripheral blood, taken 28 days after the second AZD1222 dose. The CDR3 nucleotides are TGTGCCAGCAGTTACGTGGAGGGCCCCACCGGGGAGCAGTACTTC. It codes for CASSYVEGPTGEQYF.